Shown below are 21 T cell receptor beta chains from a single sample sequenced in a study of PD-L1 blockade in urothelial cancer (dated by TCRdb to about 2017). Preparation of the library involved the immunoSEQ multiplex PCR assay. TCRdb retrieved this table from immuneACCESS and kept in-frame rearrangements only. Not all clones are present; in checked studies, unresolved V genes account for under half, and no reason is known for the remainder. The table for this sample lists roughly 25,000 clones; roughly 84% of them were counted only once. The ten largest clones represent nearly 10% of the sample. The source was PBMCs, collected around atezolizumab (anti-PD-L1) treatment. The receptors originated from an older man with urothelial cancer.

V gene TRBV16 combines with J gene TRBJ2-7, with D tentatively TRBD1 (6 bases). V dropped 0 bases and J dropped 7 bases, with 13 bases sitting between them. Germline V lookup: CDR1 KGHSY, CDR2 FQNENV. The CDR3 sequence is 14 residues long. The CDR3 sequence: CASSQSRTAGEQYF. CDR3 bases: TGTGCCAGCAGCCAATCGAGGACAGCCGGTGAGCAGTACTTC.

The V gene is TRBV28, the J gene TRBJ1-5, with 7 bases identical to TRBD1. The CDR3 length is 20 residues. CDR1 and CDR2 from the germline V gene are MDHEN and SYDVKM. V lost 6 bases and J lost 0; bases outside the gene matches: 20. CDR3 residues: CASSLPTTGYIRDSNQPQHF. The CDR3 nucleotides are TGTGCCAGCAGCCTACCCACGACAGGGTACATCAGAGATAGCAATCAGCCCCAGCATTTT. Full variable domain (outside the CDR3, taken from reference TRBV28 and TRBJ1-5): DVKVTQSSRYLVKRTGEKVFLECVQDMDHENMFWYRQDPGLGLRLIYFSYDVKMKEKGDIPEGYSVSREKKERFSLILESASTNQTSMYLCASSLPTTGYIRDSNQPQHFGDGTRLSIL.

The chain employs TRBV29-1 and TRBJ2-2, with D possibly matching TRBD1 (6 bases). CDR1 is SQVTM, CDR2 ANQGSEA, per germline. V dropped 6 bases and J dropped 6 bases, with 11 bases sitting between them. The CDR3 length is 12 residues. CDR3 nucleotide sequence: TGCAGCGTCGGACAGAATCCCGGGGAGCTGTTTTTT. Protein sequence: CSVGQNPGELFF.

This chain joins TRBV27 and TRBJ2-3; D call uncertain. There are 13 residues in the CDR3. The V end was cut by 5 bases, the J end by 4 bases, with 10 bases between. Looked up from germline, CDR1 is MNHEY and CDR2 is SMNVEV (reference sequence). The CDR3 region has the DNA TGTGCCAGCAGTGAATCAGTGTCAGATACGCAGTATTTT. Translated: CASSESVSDTQYF.

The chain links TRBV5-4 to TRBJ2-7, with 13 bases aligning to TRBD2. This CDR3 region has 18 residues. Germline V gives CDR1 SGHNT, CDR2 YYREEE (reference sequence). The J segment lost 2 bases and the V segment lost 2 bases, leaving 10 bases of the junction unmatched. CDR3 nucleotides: TGTGCCAGCAGCTTACTCCGGACTAGCGGGAGCGAAGCCTACGAGCAGTACTTC. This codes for CASSLLRTSGSEAYEQYF.

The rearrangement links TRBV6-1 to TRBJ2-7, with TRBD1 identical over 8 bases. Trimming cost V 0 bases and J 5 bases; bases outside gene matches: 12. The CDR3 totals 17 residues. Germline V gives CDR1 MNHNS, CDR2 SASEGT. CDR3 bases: TGTGCCAGCAGTGAAGCGCTAGGGCAGGGGGCAGTGAACGAGCAGTACTTC. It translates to CASSEALGQGAVNEQYF.

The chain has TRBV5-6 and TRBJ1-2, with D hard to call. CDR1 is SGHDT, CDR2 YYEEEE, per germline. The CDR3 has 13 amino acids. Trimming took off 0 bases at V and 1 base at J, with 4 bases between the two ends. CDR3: CASSLGSNYGYTF. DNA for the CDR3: TGTGCCAGCAGCTTGGGGAGTAACTATGGCTACACCTTC.

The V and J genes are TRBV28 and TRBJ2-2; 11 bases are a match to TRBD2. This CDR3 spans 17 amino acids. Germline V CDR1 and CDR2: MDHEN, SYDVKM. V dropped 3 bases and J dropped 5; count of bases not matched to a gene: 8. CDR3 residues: CASSLSLAGVRTGELFF. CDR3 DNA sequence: TGTGCCAGCAGTTTGTCACTAGCGGGAGTTAGAACCGGGGAGCTGTTTTTT. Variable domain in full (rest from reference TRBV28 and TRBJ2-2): DVKVTQSSRYLVKRTGEKVFLECVQDMDHENMFWYRQDPGLGLRLIYFSYDVKMKEKGDIPEGYSVSREKKERFSLILESASTNQTSMYLCASSLSLAGVRTGELFFGEGSRLTVL.

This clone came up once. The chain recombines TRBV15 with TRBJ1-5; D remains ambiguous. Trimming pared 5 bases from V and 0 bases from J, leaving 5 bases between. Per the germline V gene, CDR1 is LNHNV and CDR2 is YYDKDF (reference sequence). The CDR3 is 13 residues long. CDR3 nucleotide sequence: TGTGCCACCAGCCCCCTTAGCAATCAGCCCCAGCATTTT. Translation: CATSPLSNQPQHF.

CDR3 loop: CASSLAEGVGYTF. The CDR3 region has the DNA TGTGCCAGCAGCTTGGCCGAGGGGGTTGGCTACACCTTC. V gene TRBV5-4 combines with J gene TRBJ1-2; D perhaps matches TRBD1 (6 bases). V lost 0 bases and J 7 bases, leaving 10 bases between the germline ends. The CDR3 totals 13 residues. CDR1 is SGHNT, CDR2 YYREEE, per germline (reference sequence).

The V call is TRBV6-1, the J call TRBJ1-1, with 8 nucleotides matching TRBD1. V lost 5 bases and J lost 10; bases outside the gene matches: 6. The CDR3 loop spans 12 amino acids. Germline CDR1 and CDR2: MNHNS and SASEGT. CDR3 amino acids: CASSPPTGAAFF. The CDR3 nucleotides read TGTGCCAGCAGTCCACCGACAGGGGCAGCTTTCTTT.

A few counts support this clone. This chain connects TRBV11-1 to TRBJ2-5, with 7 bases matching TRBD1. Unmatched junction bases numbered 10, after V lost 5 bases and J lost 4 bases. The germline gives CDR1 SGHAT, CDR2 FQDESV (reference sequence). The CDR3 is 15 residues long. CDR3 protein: CASSERQGGGETQYF. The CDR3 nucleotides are TGTGCCAGCAGCGAAAGACAGGGTGGTGGAGAGACCCAGTACTTC.

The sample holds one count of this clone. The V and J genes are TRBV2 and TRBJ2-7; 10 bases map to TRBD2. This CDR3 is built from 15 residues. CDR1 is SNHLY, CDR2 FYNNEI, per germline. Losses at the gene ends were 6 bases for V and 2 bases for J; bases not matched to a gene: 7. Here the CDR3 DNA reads TGTGCCAGCAGGGCTCCGAGCGGGAGGGCCTACGAGCAGTACTTC. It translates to CASRAPSGRAYEQYF.

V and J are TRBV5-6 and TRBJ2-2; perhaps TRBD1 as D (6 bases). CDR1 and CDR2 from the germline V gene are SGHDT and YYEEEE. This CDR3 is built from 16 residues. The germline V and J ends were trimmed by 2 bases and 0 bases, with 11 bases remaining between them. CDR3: CASSLQGNPNTGELFF. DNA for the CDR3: TGTGCCAGCAGCTTACAGGGAAACCCGAACACCGGGGAGCTGTTTTTT.

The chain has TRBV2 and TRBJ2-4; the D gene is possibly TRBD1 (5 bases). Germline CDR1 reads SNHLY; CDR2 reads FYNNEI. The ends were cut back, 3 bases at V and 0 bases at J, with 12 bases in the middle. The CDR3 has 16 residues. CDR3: CASSDQGKLAKNIQYF. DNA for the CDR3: TGTGCCAGCAGTGATCAGGGAAAACTAGCCAAAAACATTCAGTACTTC.

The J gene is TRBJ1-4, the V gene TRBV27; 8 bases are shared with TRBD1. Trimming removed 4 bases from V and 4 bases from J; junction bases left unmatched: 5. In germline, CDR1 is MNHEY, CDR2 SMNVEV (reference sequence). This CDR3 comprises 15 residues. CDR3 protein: CASSSGGAGNEKLFF. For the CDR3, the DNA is TGTGCCAGCAGTTCAGGGGGCGCCGGTAATGAAAAACTGTTTTTT.

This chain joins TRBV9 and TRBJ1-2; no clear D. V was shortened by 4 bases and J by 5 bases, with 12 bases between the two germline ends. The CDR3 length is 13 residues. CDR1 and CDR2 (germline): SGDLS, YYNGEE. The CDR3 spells CASSQLEDYGYTF. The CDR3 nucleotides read TGTGCCAGCAGCCAACTAGAGGATTATGGCTACACCTTC.

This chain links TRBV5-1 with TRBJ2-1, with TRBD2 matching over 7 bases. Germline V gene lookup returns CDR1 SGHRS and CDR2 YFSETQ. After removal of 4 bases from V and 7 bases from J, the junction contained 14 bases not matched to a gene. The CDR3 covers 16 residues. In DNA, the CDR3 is TGCGCCAGCAGCCGGGGGTGGGGGGGAATGGGAAATGAGCAGTTCTTC. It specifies CASSRGWGGMGNEQFF.

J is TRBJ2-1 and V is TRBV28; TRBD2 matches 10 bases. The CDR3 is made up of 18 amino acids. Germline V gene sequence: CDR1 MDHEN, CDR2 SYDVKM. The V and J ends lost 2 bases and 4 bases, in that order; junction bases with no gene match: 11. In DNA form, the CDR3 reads TGTGCCAGCAGTTTACCAGCGGGAGGGCCTTCACCTTACAATGAGCAGTTCTTC. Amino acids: CASSLPAGGPSPYNEQFF.

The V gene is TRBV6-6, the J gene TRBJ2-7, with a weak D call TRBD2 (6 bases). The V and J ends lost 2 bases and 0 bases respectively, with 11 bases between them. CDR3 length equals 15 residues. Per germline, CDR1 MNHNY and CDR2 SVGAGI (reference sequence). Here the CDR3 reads CASSYGGSGSYEQYF. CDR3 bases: TGTGCCAGCAGTTACGGGGGTAGCGGCTCCTACGAGCAGTACTTC.

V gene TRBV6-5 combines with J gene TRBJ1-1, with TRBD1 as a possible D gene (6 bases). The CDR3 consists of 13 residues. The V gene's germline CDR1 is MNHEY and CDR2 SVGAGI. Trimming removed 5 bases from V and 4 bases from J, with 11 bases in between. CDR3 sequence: CASSDEGGTEAFF. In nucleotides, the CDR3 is TGTGCCAGCAGTGACGAAGGGGGCACTGAAGCTTTCTTT.